This TCR beta chain was sequenced for a study of T cells expressing NK-cell markers. TCRdb reprocessed the 5' RACE reads and stores each CDR3 protein as one record, lacking DNA. The sample data list hundreds of thousands of distinct CDR3 sequences. This CDR3 region has 15 residues. Germline-derived CDR1 and CDR2 are MDHEN and SYDVKM. Sequenced material: blood T cells: a sorted CD56 or NKG2C T cell subset, CD4+ or CD8+ T cells, or bulk PBMC T cells (not recorded which). The chain combines TRBV28 with TRBJ1-3. This sequence was found in a woman between 18 and 70 years old in good health. CDR3 sequence: CASSLAGSPGNTIYF. The full variable domain, completed using reference TRBV28 and TRBJ1-3, is DVKVTQSSRYLVKRTGEKVFLECVQDMDHENMFWYRQDPGLGLRLIYFSYDVKMKEKGDIPEGYSVSREKKERFSLILESASTNQTSMYLCASSLAGSPGNTIYFGEGSWLTVV.